Shown below are 32 T cell receptor beta chains from a single sample sequenced in a study of T cell responses to AZD1222 COVID-19 vaccine. Libraries were prepared by immunoSEQ multiplex PCR; TCRdb keeps only in-frame clonotypes and omits some of them. The table includes some 74,000 clones, 80% detected once. The sequenced sample was peripheral blood, obtained on day 0 of AZD1222 vaccination. The source is an adult in good health.

This clone is categorized as medium-sized. The rearrangement uses TRBV6-5 and TRBJ1-1, with no clear D. V lost 4 bases to trimming and J lost 6 bases, with 12 bases between them. CDR3 length: 13 amino acids. Looked up from germline, CDR1 is MNHEY and CDR2 is SVGAGI. This CDR3 is CASSSLFWAEAFF. CDR3 coding DNA: TGTGCCAGCAGTTCCCTCTTTTGGGCTGAAGCTTTCTTT.

The chain carries TRBV30 and TRBJ2-2; possible D gene TRBD2, 5 bases. In germline, CDR1 is GTSNPN, CDR2 SVGIG (reference sequence). Between the trimmed V and J ends, which lost 2 bases and 8 bases, there was a span of 18 bases. This CDR3 region has 15 residues. The CDR3 bases are TGTGCCTGGAGTCCCTCCGGGGTAGGCACTGGGGAGCTGTTTTTT. Amino acid sequence: CAWSPSGVGTGELFF.

The chain joins TRBV5-6 to TRBJ1-1; 8 nucleotides match TRBD1. The CDR3 runs 15 residues. V was pared by 5 bases and J by 1 base, with 7 bases of the junction left unmatched. Germline CDR1 is SGHDT and CDR2 is YYEEEE. The CDR3 is CASRFTQGANTEAFF. The CDR3 DNA reads TGTGCCAGCAGATTTACCCAGGGGGCGAACACTGAAGCTTTCTTT.

The J gene is TRBJ2-1, the V gene TRBV24-1, with 12 nucleotides matching TRBD1. V gave up 4 bases and J gave up 8 bases; unmatched junction bases: 8. CDR1 is KGHDR and CDR2 is SFDVKD in the germline V gene. The CDR3 has 16 amino acids. The CDR3 spells CATSDRGQGALDEQFF. In DNA, the CDR3 is TGTGCCACCAGTGACCGGGGACAGGGGGCTCTGGATGAGCAGTTCTTC.

V usage is TRBV20-1 and J usage is TRBJ1-5; the match to TRBD1 covers 10 bases. This CDR3 contains 15 residues. Germline values: CDR1 DFQATT, CDR2 SNEGSKA (reference sequence). V dropped 3 bases and J dropped 2; count of bases not matched to a gene: 4. The CDR3, as DNA: TGCAGTGCTAGTTTCGGGACAGGGGGCAATCAGCCCCAGCATTTT. It yields the protein CSASFGTGGNQPQHF.

This chain connects TRBV9 to TRBJ1-6; the match to TRBD1 covers 11 bases. Germline V lookup: CDR1 SGDLS, CDR2 YYNGEE. After removal of 6 bases from V and 9 bases from J, the junction contained 5 bases not matched to a gene. This CDR3 spans 14 amino acids. The CDR3 sequence is CASTTGTGGSPLHF. CDR3 nucleotide sequence: TGTGCCAGCACCACCGGGACAGGGGGTTCACCCCTCCACTTT.

The chain carries TRBV10-1 and TRBJ1-4, with D unresolved. The CDR3 has 18 residues. V was cut by 0 bases and J by 0 bases, with 14 bases left in between. Germline V CDR1 and CDR2: WNHNN, SYGVQD (reference sequence). The DNA for the CDR3 is TGCGCCAGCAGTGAGTCAGGGCGAGCTCCTGCAACTAATGAAAAACTGTTTTTT. Its translation is CASSESGRAPATNEKLFF.

The rearrangement uses TRBV6-1 and TRBJ2-4; D is perhaps TRBD1 or TRBD2 (5 bases each). Germline CDR1 MNHNS, CDR2 SASEGT. Trimming pared 3 bases from V and 15 bases from J, leaving 12 bases between. There are 11 residues in the CDR3. CDR3 region: CASSEVGVRYF. The CDR3 DNA reads as TGTGCCAGCAGTGAGGTGGGGGTGAGGTACTTC.

The chain combines TRBV30 with TRBJ2-5; D may be TRBD1 (6 bases). CDR1 GTSNPN and CDR2 SVGIG come from the germline V gene (reference sequence). Between the trimmed V and J ends, which lost 2 bases and 2 bases, there was a span of 9 bases. The CDR3 covers 13 residues. The CDR3 region is CAWSRGGQETQYF. CDR3 nucleotide sequence: TGTGCCTGGAGTAGAGGGGGTCAAGAGACCCAGTACTTC.

This chain joins TRBV3-1 (or the pseudogene TRBV3-2) and TRBJ2-7, with 12 positions matching TRBD2. Germline CDR1 reads LGHDT; CDR2 reads YNNKEL (reference sequence). The CDR3 consists of 15 residues. V trimming: 6 bases; J trimming: 0 bases; junction bases outside the gene matches: 3. The CDR3 loop is CASRSTSGSSYEQYF. CDR3 sequence (DNA): TGTGCCAGCAGATCGACTAGCGGGAGCTCCTACGAGCAGTACTTC.

V gene TRBV21-1 combines with J gene TRBJ2-3; TRBD1, the table's D call, was not compared with the DNA. TRBV21-1 is a listed pseudogene. CDR3 size: 14 residues. The CDR3 DNA is TGTGCCAGCACCCAGGGGTTTGGCACAGATACGCAGTATTTT. Translating gives CASTQGFGTDTQYF.

The chain employs TRBV3-1 (or the pseudogene TRBV3-2) and TRBJ1-6; weak D call: TRBD1 (6 bases). The CDR3 spans 13 residues. Between the trimmed V and J ends, which lost 2 bases and 8 bases, there was a span of 7 bases. Germline CDR1 and CDR2: LGHDT and YNNKEL (reference sequence). CDR3 sequence reads: CASSQRGDSPLHF. The CDR3 nucleotides read TGTGCCAGCAGCCAAAGGGGGGATTCACCCCTCCACTTT.

This clone has just a few counts. V and J are TRBV19 and TRBJ2-6, with D maybe TRBD2 (6 bases). Germline CDR1 LNHDA, CDR2 SQIVND (reference sequence). The CDR3 contains 14 residues. V shed 11 bases and J shed 0 bases, with 11 bases lying between them. The CDR3 is CASRRASGANVLTF. The DNA for the CDR3 is TGTGCCTCCAGGAGGGCCTCTGGGGCCAACGTCCTGACTTTC.

This clone occurred a few times. This chain links TRBV28 with TRBJ1-6; tentative D call: TRBD1 (5 bases). CDR1 and CDR2 (germline): MDHEN, SYDVKM. This CDR3 is 14 amino acids long. Trimming left V 2 bases short and J 10 bases short, with 12 bases between. The CDR3 DNA sequence: TGTGCCAGCAGTTTAGCAGGGAGAGGATCACCCCTCCACTTT. This encodes CASSLAGRGSPLHF.

J is TRBJ1-5 and V is TRBV19; D remains unclear. With 9 bases removed from V and 4 bases from J, the gap between germline ends came to 19 bases. From germline, CDR1 is LNHDA and CDR2 SQIVND (reference sequence). The CDR3 runs 15 residues. The CDR3 protein is CASKALDGDNQPQHF. The CDR3 coding sequence is TGTGCCAGCAAAGCGTTGGACGGAGATAATCAGCCCCAGCATTTT. Together with reference TRBV19 and TRBJ1-5, the CDR3 gives the full variable domain: DGGITQSPKYLFRKEGQNVTLSCEQNLNHDAMYWYRQDPGQGLRLIYYSQIVNDFQKGDIAEGYSVSREKKESFPLTVTSAQKNPTAFYLCASKALDGDNQPQHFGDGTRLSIL.

The chain combines TRBV27 with TRBJ2-7; 11 bases line up with TRBD2. The CDR3 is 16 residues long. Unmatched junction bases numbered 8, after V lost 5 bases and J lost 2 bases. Germline V CDR1 and CDR2: MNHEY, SMNVEV (reference sequence). This chain's CDR3 is CASSALSGRVPYEQYF. Here the CDR3 DNA reads TGTGCCAGCAGTGCGCTTAGCGGGAGGGTGCCCTACGAGCAGTACTTC.

This clone has a single count. CDR3 residues: CASSTRQFTQETQYF. The CDR3 DNA follows: TGTGCCAGCAGCACACGACAGTTTACCCAAGAGACCCAGTACTTC. V is TRBV3-1 (or the pseudogene TRBV3-2) and J is TRBJ2-5; tentatively, D is TRBD1 (5 bases). The CDR3 length is 15 residues. Per the germline V gene, CDR1 is LGHDT and CDR2 is YNNKEL (reference sequence). With 5 bases removed from V and 1 base from J, the gap between germline ends came to 14 bases.

The V gene is TRBV25-1, the J gene TRBJ2-1, with 10 positions matching TRBD1. The CDR3 has 15 residues. CDR1 and CDR2 from the germline V gene are MGHDK and SYGVNS. The junction had 4 bases not matched to a gene; V was cut back by 4 bases and J by 4 bases. CDR3 DNA sequence: TGTGCCAGCAGTGCGGGACAGGGGTTATACAATGAGCAGTTCTTC. It specifies CASSAGQGLYNEQFF.

This clone was recorded only once. This rearrangement joins TRBV2 to TRBJ1-1; D unresolved. Germline V gene lookup returns CDR1 SNHLY and CDR2 FYNNEI. The ends were cut back, 7 bases at V and 3 bases at J, with 12 bases in the middle. This CDR3 has 13 amino acids. The CDR3 is CASKIWRDTEAFF. CDR3 DNA sequence: TGTGCCAGCAAGATTTGGCGGGACACTGAAGCTTTCTTT.

This sequence joins TRBV5-6 and TRBJ2-1; TRBD2 matches 7 bases. Germline V gene sequence: CDR1 SGHDT, CDR2 YYEEEE. Germline trimming cut 3 bases from V and 3 bases from J; bases unmatched to any gene: 6. This CDR3 region has 15 residues. The DNA for the CDR3 is TGTGCCAGCAGCTCGCTGACTAGCTTCTACAATGAGCAGTTCTTC. This sequence encodes CASSSLTSFYNEQFF.

This clone was detected once. The chain uses TRBV19 and TRBJ1-2, with 7 bases identical to TRBD1. The CDR3 is made up of 19 amino acids. With 2 bases clipped from V and 2 bases from J, the junction kept 17 bases outside the gene matches. Per germline, CDR1 LNHDA and CDR2 SQIVND (reference sequence). The CDR3 bases are TGTGCCAGTAGTATAAGAATCGGGGACAGCACGGGGGCAAACTATGGCTACACCTTC. Its translation: CASSIRIGDSTGANYGYTF.

This CDR3 reads CASRPSENYEQYF. CDR3 DNA sequence: TGTGCCTCCCGGCCTAGCGAAAACTACGAGCAGTACTTC. The genes are TRBV30 and TRBJ2-7; a possible D gene is TRBD2 (6 bases). V was pared by 7 bases and J by 3 bases, with 16 bases between. Germline loops: CDR1 GTSNPN, CDR2 SVGIG (reference sequence). The CDR3 contains 13 residues.

CDR3 sequence: CASSETSGSTDTQYF. CDR3 coding DNA: TGTGCCAGCAGCGAGACTAGCGGGAGTACAGATACGCAGTATTTT. The rearrangement links TRBV3-1 (or the pseudogene TRBV3-2) to TRBJ2-3; 12 bases match TRBD2. There are 15 residues in the CDR3. The V gene's germline CDR1 is LGHDT and CDR2 YNNKEL (reference sequence). The V segment lost 5 bases and the J segment 3 bases; nucleotides outside the gene matches: 3.

Only one count was recorded for this clone. V usage is TRBV5-5 and J usage is TRBJ1-5, with a weak D call TRBD1 (6 bases). The CDR3 is 17 amino acids. Germline lookup yields CDR1 SGHKS and CDR2 YYEKEE (reference sequence). Trimming left V 1 base short and J 5 bases short, with 19 bases between. CDR3 amino acids: CASSLSVGAGAHQPQHF. In nucleotides, the CDR3 is TGTGCCAGCAGCTTGTCGGTAGGGGCGGGGGCGCATCAGCCCCAGCATTTT.

The chain joins TRBV7-2 to TRBJ2-7, with 12 bases fitting TRBD2. The CDR3 has 16 amino acids. Germline lookup yields CDR1 SGHTA and CDR2 FQGNSA. With 0 bases clipped from V and 2 bases from J, the junction kept 2 bases outside the gene matches. CDR3 sequence reads: CASSLAASGRAYEQYF. The CDR3 DNA is TGTGCCAGCAGCTTAGCGGCTAGCGGGAGGGCCTACGAGCAGTACTTC.

The rearrangement joins TRBV5-1 to TRBJ1-1, with a possible D match to TRBD1 (5 bases). Trimming took off 0 bases at V and 1 base at J, with 13 bases between the two ends. CDR1 is SGHRS, CDR2 YFSETQ, per germline. This CDR3 comprises 16 residues. The CDR3 is CASSLEMGPQNTEAFF. CDR3 nucleotide sequence: TGCGCCAGCAGCTTGGAAATGGGACCTCAGAACACTGAAGCTTTCTTT.

The gene calls are TRBV7-9 and TRBJ2-7; D ambiguous. V gave up 1 base and J gave up 4 bases, with 11 bases separating them. CDR1 is SEHNR and CDR2 is FQNEAQ in the germline V gene (reference sequence). The CDR3 is 14 amino acids. This chain's CDR3 is CASSLGKREYEQYF. The DNA for the CDR3 is TGTGCCAGCAGCTTAGGAAAGAGAGAGTACGAGCAGTACTTC.

The rearrangement links TRBV19 to TRBJ2-2, with D perhaps TRBD1 or TRBD2 (6 bases each). Deletions cut 4 bases from V and 4 bases from J, with 10 bases between. The CDR3 has 14 residues. Per germline, CDR1 LNHDA and CDR2 SQIVND (reference sequence). This CDR3 reads CASSNPGATGELFF. In DNA form, the CDR3 reads TGTGCCAGTAGTAACCCGGGGGCCACCGGGGAGCTGTTTTTT.

This chain links TRBV29-1 with TRBJ2-1, with 8 bases identical to TRBD2. Trimming took 6 bases from V and 7 from J; bases not matched to a gene: 8. Per the germline V gene, CDR1 is SQVTM and CDR2 is ANQGSEA. This CDR3 is built from 13 residues. The CDR3 is CSVDGRAMNEQFF. CDR3 nucleotide sequence: TGCAGCGTCGACGGGAGGGCCATGAATGAGCAGTTCTTC.

The chain links TRBV30 to TRBJ1-3; D call uncertain. V lost 0 bases, J lost 6 bases, and 9 bases lay in between. CDR1 GTSNPN and CDR2 SVGIG come from the germline V gene (reference sequence). The CDR3 is 13 amino acids. DNA for the CDR3: TGTGCCTGGAGTGTACAAGGTATAAACACCATATATTTT. Residues: CAWSVQGINTIYF.

The V and J genes are TRBV6-5 and TRBJ2-1; 8 nucleotides match TRBD2. From germline, CDR1 is MNHEY and CDR2 SVGAGI. This CDR3 is built from 15 residues. Trimming at V came to 6 bases and at J to 5 bases, leaving 9 bases not matched to a gene. This chain's CDR3 is CASRRTSLSHNEQFF. The CDR3 coding sequence is TGTGCCAGCAGGAGGACTAGCCTCTCTCACAATGAGCAGTTCTTC.

In this sample, this clone turned up once. The chain is built from TRBV4-1 and TRBJ2-7; the match to TRBD1 covers 7 bases. The junction had 10 bases not matched to a gene; V was cut back by 0 bases and J by 5 bases. This CDR3 is built from 16 residues. Germline V gives CDR1 MGHRA, CDR2 YSYEKL. DNA of the CDR3: TGCGCCAGCAGCCAAGACCCCCTCCTCCAGGGGGACGAGCAGTACTTC. Translated: CASSQDPLLQGDEQYF.